These T cell receptor beta chains were read from a single sample in a study of Ad26.COV2.S vaccination and SARS-CoV-2 variants. Method: immunoSEQ multiplex PCR; TCRdb's copy keeps in-frame clones and lacks some. The table includes 410,000 or so clones, 80% to 95% detected once. The sequenced sample was peripheral blood, obtained in a trial of Ad26.COV2.S vaccine versus placebo. The source is a person aged 18 to 59 who received the Ad26.COV2.S COVID-19 vaccine or a placebo. CDR3s include the opening cysteine and the closing phenylalanine or tryptophan. The D gene is left open where the match is weak. The listing skips clone size in some rows; elsewhere it reads once, few, many or a size class.

CDR3: CAWSSRDNHYGYTF
DNA: TGTGCCTGGAGTTCCCGGGACAACCACTATGGCTACACCTTC
V: TRBV30
D: .
J: TRBJ1-2
size: once

CDR3: CAISSGGSTDTQYF
DNA: TGTGCCATCAGCAGCGGGGGGAGCACAGATACGCAGTATTTT
V: TRBV10-3
D: TRBD2
J: TRBJ2-3
size: .

CDR3: CASPPTLGWDTSTDTQYF
DNA: TGTGCCAGCCCCCCAACCCTCGGCTGGGACACTAGCACAGATACGCAGTATTTT
V: TRBV18
D: .
J: TRBJ2-3
size: .

CDR3: CASSSWTGETQYF
DNA: TGTGCCAGCAGCTCTTGGACCGGGGAGACCCAGTACTTC
V: TRBV7-3
D: .
J: TRBJ2-5
size: .

CDR3: CASSLVGRVYEQYF
DNA: TGTGCCAGCAGCTTGGTGGGGAGGGTCTACGAGCAGTACTTC
V: TRBV5-6
D: TRBD2
J: TRBJ2-7
size: .

CDR3: CASSYSGSGYQETQYF
DNA: TGTGCCAGCAGTTACTCGGGTAGCGGGTACCAAGAGACCCAGTACTTC
V: TRBV6-6
D: TRBD2
J: TRBJ2-5
size: .

CDR3: CASSQGPRPFRKNIQYF
DNA: TGTGCCAGCAGCCAAGGGCCCCGACCGTTTAGGAAAAACATTCAGTACTTC
V: TRBV3-1/TRBV3-2
D: .
J: TRBJ2-4
size: .

CDR3: CAWSGRASTDTQYF
DNA: TGTGCCTGGAGTGGGCGGGCGAGCACAGATACGCAGTATTTT
V: TRBV30
D: .
J: TRBJ2-3
size: once

CDR3: CASSYSTPGYEQYF
DNA: TGTGCCAGCAGTTATTCCACCCCTGGTTACGAGCAGTACTTC
V: TRBV6-5
D: .
J: TRBJ2-7
size: few

CDR3: CASSAGDRVEIVETQYF
DNA: TGTGCCAGCAGCGCGGGGGACAGGGTTGAGATCGTGGAGACCCAGTACTTC
V: TRBV5-4
D: TRBD1
J: TRBJ2-5
size: .

CDR3: CASSLSGTSGRARNTDTQYF
DNA: TGTGCCAGCAGTTTATCCGGGACTAGCGGGAGGGCCCGTAACACAGATACGCAGTATTTT
V: TRBV28
D: TRBD2
J: TRBJ2-3
size: .

CDR3: CASSQVGEVGYTF
DNA: TGTGCCAGCAGCCAAGTGGGGGAGGTGGGCTACACCTTC
V: TRBV3-1/TRBV3-2
D: .
J: TRBJ1-2
size: .

CDR3: CASSLGQGAWETQYF
DNA: TGTGCCAGTAGTTTGGGACAGGGGGCTTGGGAGACCCAGTACTTC
V: TRBV19
D: TRBD1
J: TRBJ2-5
size: .

CDR3: CASSGRVLNTEAFF
DNA: TGTGCCAGCAGTGGCCGGGTCCTGAACACTGAAGCTTTCTTT
V: TRBV6-2/TRBV6-3
D: .
J: TRBJ1-1
size: .